A selection of T cell receptor beta chains follows, all from one sample in a study of shared clonotypes between healthy human individuals. Generated by immunoSEQ multiplex PCR, the TCRdb table keeps only in-frame clones and is missing some. The sample shows some 900,000 clones, approximately 80% of them seen only once. The sequenced sample was memory CD4+ T cells sorted from blood. Receptor source: a man aged 18-30 years in good health. CDR3s include the opening cysteine and the closing phenylalanine or tryptophan. D genes are given only for firm matches. Part of the rows lack a size; the others show once, few, many or a class for expanded clones.

j_call: TRBJ2-7; v_call: TRBV7-9; clone_size: NA; d_call: TRBD2; cdr3_nt: TGTGCCAGCATATCAGGGGGACTAGCGGGAAACGAGCAGTACTTC; cdr3_aa: CASISGGLAGNEQYF
j_call: TRBJ1-5; v_call: TRBV28; clone_size: NA; d_call: NA; cdr3_nt: TGTGCCAGCACGTATAGCAATCAGCCCCAGCATTTT; cdr3_aa: CASTYSNQPQHF
j_call: TRBJ2-3; v_call: TRBV28; clone_size: NA; d_call: NA; cdr3_nt: TGTGCCAGCAGTCCCACAGATACGCAGTATTTT; cdr3_aa: CASSPTDTQYF
j_call: TRBJ1-4; v_call: TRBV10-3; clone_size: NA; d_call: NA; cdr3_nt: TGTGCCATCAGTGATGGGTCAGTGGGGGACGAAAAACTGTTTTTT; cdr3_aa: CAISDGSVGDEKLFF
j_call: TRBJ2-2; v_call: TRBV13; clone_size: NA; d_call: TRBD1; cdr3_nt: TGTGCCAGCAGTTTGGGACAGGGGTACACCGGGGAGCTGTTTTTT; cdr3_aa: CASSLGQGYTGELFF
j_call: TRBJ1-2; v_call: TRBV29-1; clone_size: NA; d_call: NA; cdr3_nt: TGCAGCGTTGCGGGGGGCTTTAACTATGGCTACACCTTC; cdr3_aa: CSVAGGFNYGYTF
j_call: TRBJ2-1; v_call: TRBV6-5; clone_size: NA; d_call: NA; cdr3_nt: TGTGCCAGCAGTCCCTTTTTAGCGGCCTACAATGAGCAGTTCTTC; cdr3_aa: CASSPFLAAYNEQFF
j_call: TRBJ1-1; v_call: TRBV7-2; clone_size: NA; d_call: NA; cdr3_nt: TGTGCCAGCAGCTTAGCTTCGGGATACACTGAAGCTTTCTTT; cdr3_aa: CASSLASGYTEAFF
j_call: TRBJ1-2; v_call: TRBV5-4; clone_size: few; d_call: TRBD1; cdr3_nt: TGTGCCAGCAGCGGGGGGACAGGGATTGGCTACACCTTC; cdr3_aa: CASSGGTGIGYTF
j_call: TRBJ1-6; v_call: TRBV7-9; clone_size: NA; d_call: NA; cdr3_nt: TGTGCCAGCACCTTTGAGGGCGGTAATTCACCCCTCCACTTT; cdr3_aa: CASTFEGGNSPLHF
j_call: TRBJ2-5; v_call: TRBV6-1; clone_size: NA; d_call: NA; cdr3_nt: TGTGCCAGAACCGCCGGGACCCAGTACTTC; cdr3_aa: CARTAGTQYF
j_call: TRBJ1-2; v_call: TRBV30; clone_size: NA; d_call: NA; cdr3_nt: TGTGCCTGGCACGGGACAAAAAACTATGGCTACACCTTC; cdr3_aa: CAWHGTKNYGYTF
j_call: TRBJ1-5; v_call: TRBV9; clone_size: few; d_call: NA; cdr3_nt: TGTGCCAGCAGCGAAGGGTCTAGCAATCAGCCCCAGCATTTT; cdr3_aa: CASSEGSSNQPQHF
j_call: TRBJ2-1; v_call: TRBV7-9; clone_size: NA; d_call: NA; cdr3_nt: TGTGCCAGCAGCTTTTGGCGGGCTATCGACAATGAGCAGTTCTTC; cdr3_aa: CASSFWRAIDNEQFF
j_call: TRBJ1-6; v_call: TRBV10-2; clone_size: NA; d_call: NA; cdr3_nt: TGCGCCAGCTCCGGGGCGGGGATTGTGAGTAATTCACCCCTCCACTTT; cdr3_aa: CASSGAGIVSNSPLHF
j_call: TRBJ2-2; v_call: TRBV5-8; clone_size: NA; d_call: NA; cdr3_nt: TGTGCCAGCAGCCCATCCGGCCGCCTCACCGGGGAGCTGTTTTTT; cdr3_aa: CASSPSGRLTGELFF
j_call: TRBJ2-1; v_call: TRBV11-2; clone_size: NA; d_call: NA; cdr3_nt: TGTGCCAGCAGCCCACCCGATGAACCCTACAATGAGCAGTTCTTC; cdr3_aa: CASSPPDEPYNEQFF
j_call: TRBJ2-3; v_call: TRBV27; clone_size: few; d_call: NA; cdr3_nt: TGTGCCGCGGGGCGCCCCTGGCAGTATTTT; cdr3_aa: CAAGRPWQYF
j_call: TRBJ1-6; v_call: TRBV6-5; clone_size: few; d_call: NA; cdr3_nt: TGTGCCAGCAGTTACCGCGGCCGGGGGGTTTATTCACCCCTCCACTTT; cdr3_aa: CASSYRGRGVYSPLHF
j_call: TRBJ1-6; v_call: TRBV27; clone_size: NA; d_call: NA; cdr3_nt: TGTGCCAGCAGTTTGGTGACACACTCACCCCTCCACTTT; cdr3_aa: CASSLVTHSPLHF
j_call: TRBJ2-3; v_call: TRBV10-1; clone_size: NA; d_call: NA; cdr3_nt: TGCGCCAGCGCCCGTCAGATTACTAGCAATCTGTATTTT; cdr3_aa: CASARQITSNLYF
j_call: TRBJ1-3; v_call: TRBV5-1; clone_size: once; d_call: TRBD1; cdr3_nt: TGCGCCAGCAGCTGGGGGGACAGGGATGGAAACACCATATATTTT; cdr3_aa: CASSWGDRDGNTIYF
j_call: TRBJ1-2; v_call: TRBV30; clone_size: NA; d_call: NA; cdr3_nt: TGTGCCTGGAGTGTACGGTCGACTGACGGCTACACCTTC; cdr3_aa: CAWSVRSTDGYTF
j_call: TRBJ2-4; v_call: TRBV30; clone_size: NA; d_call: TRBD2; cdr3_nt: TGTGCCTGGAGTGTAAGGTCGGGACTAGCTACGAACATTCAGTACTTC; cdr3_aa: CAWSVRSGLATNIQYF
j_call: TRBJ1-1; v_call: TRBV30; clone_size: many; d_call: TRBD1; cdr3_nt: TGTGCCTGGAGTGGGGACAGGGGTGAAGCTTTCTTT; cdr3_aa: CAWSGDRGEAFF
j_call: TRBJ1-2; v_call: TRBV28; clone_size: NA; d_call: NA; cdr3_nt: TGTGCCAGCAGCCCTAAGGCCTTTTCCTATGGCTACACCTTC; cdr3_aa: CASSPKAFSYGYTF
j_call: TRBJ2-5; v_call: TRBV27; clone_size: NA; d_call: NA; cdr3_nt: TGTGCCAGCAGTTTAGGCGGAGGCGGGGAGACCCAGTACTTC; cdr3_aa: CASSLGGGGETQYF
j_call: TRBJ1-2; v_call: TRBV5-1; clone_size: NA; d_call: NA; cdr3_nt: TGCGCCAGCAGCCCGACAGGCGACGCTAACTATGGCTACACCTTC; cdr3_aa: CASSPTGDANYGYTF
j_call: TRBJ2-5; v_call: TRBV6-1; clone_size: NA; d_call: TRBD1; cdr3_nt: TGTGCCAGCAGTGCTAGACAGGGGGCAGGAGAGACCCAGTACTTC; cdr3_aa: CASSARQGAGETQYF
j_call: TRBJ2-7; v_call: TRBV6-5; clone_size: NA; d_call: TRBD1; cdr3_nt: TGTGCCAGCAGTTCCCTAGGGACAGGCGCCTACGAGCAGTACTTC; cdr3_aa: CASSSLGTGAYEQYF
j_call: TRBJ1-4; v_call: TRBV18; clone_size: NA; d_call: TRBD1; cdr3_nt: TGTGCCAGCTCACCATACGGGACAGGGTACTCTGCAACTAATGAAAAACTGTTTTTT; cdr3_aa: CASSPYGTGYSATNEKLFF
j_call: TRBJ2-7; v_call: TRBV27; clone_size: few; d_call: NA; cdr3_nt: TGTGCCCGCCGGGGGCAGCCCTACGAGCAGTACTTC; cdr3_aa: CARRGQPYEQYF
j_call: TRBJ1-5; v_call: TRBV28; clone_size: NA; d_call: TRBD1; cdr3_nt: TGTGCCAGCAAAATGACAGGGGGCGGTCAGCCCCAGCATTTT; cdr3_aa: CASKMTGGGQPQHF
j_call: TRBJ2-1; v_call: TRBV19; clone_size: NA; d_call: TRBD2; cdr3_nt: TGTGCCAGTAGGCACTTGGGACTAGCGGGGGGCTACAATGAGCAGTTCTTC; cdr3_aa: CASRHLGLAGGYNEQFF
j_call: TRBJ1-4; v_call: TRBV5-1; clone_size: NA; d_call: TRBD1; cdr3_nt: TGCGCCAGCAGCCCTATGACAGGGGGTGATGAAAAACTGTTTTTT; cdr3_aa: CASSPMTGGDEKLFF
j_call: TRBJ2-3; v_call: TRBV6-1; clone_size: NA; d_call: NA; cdr3_nt: TGTGCCAGCAGTGGAAGGTGGGGGCGTAGCACAGATACGCAGTATTTT; cdr3_aa: CASSGRWGRSTDTQYF
j_call: TRBJ1-1; v_call: TRBV7-8; clone_size: NA; d_call: NA; cdr3_nt: TGTGCCAGCAGCTTAGGGGCCCAGGGTGTGAACACTGAAGCTTTCTTT; cdr3_aa: CASSLGAQGVNTEAFF
j_call: TRBJ2-3; v_call: TRBV5-4; clone_size: NA; d_call: TRBD2; cdr3_nt: TGTGCCAGCAGCGGGACTAGCGGGGTCGTCTTCACAGATACGCAGTATTTT; cdr3_aa: CASSGTSGVVFTDTQYF
j_call: TRBJ2-5; v_call: TRBV7-9; clone_size: NA; d_call: TRBD1; cdr3_nt: TGTGCCAGCAGCCCCAGGGGACAGGGGGATTCGAGGGAGACCCAGTACTTC; cdr3_aa: CASSPRGQGDSRETQYF
j_call: TRBJ1-1; v_call: TRBV5-5; clone_size: NA; d_call: NA; cdr3_nt: TGTGCCAGCAGCCTTGAGGTCAGCACTGAAGCTTTCTTT; cdr3_aa: CASSLEVSTEAFF
j_call: TRBJ1-2; v_call: TRBV5-1; clone_size: NA; d_call: TRBD1; cdr3_nt: TGCGCCAGCAGCCCGACAGGGGGCTTCTATGGCTACACCTTC; cdr3_aa: CASSPTGGFYGYTF
j_call: TRBJ2-5; v_call: TRBV5-1; clone_size: NA; d_call: NA; cdr3_nt: TGCGCCAGCAGCCCCGGGACCCCCCGCGGGACCCAGTACTTC; cdr3_aa: CASSPGTPRGTQYF
j_call: TRBJ2-3; v_call: TRBV10-3; clone_size: NA; d_call: NA; cdr3_nt: TGTGCCATCAGTGAGTCGACAAGCCGAGATACGCAGTATTTT; cdr3_aa: CAISESTSRDTQYF
j_call: TRBJ2-3; v_call: TRBV5-4; clone_size: once; d_call: NA; cdr3_nt: TGTGCCAGCAGCTTGGAGGGTAGGGGCACAGATACGCAGTATTTT; cdr3_aa: CASSLEGRGTDTQYF
j_call: TRBJ1-5; v_call: TRBV5-5; clone_size: NA; d_call: NA; cdr3_nt: TGTGCCAGCAGCCCACGCGGGGCGAGGGGAAGCAATCAGCCCCAGCATTTT; cdr3_aa: CASSPRGARGSNQPQHF
j_call: TRBJ1-4; v_call: TRBV5-1; clone_size: NA; d_call: TRBD1; cdr3_nt: TGCGCCAGCAGCATCAACACAGGGGGCGACGAAAAACTGTTTTTT; cdr3_aa: CASSINTGGDEKLFF
j_call: TRBJ1-1; v_call: TRBV5-1; clone_size: few; d_call: NA; cdr3_nt: TGCGCCAGCAGCGCTATGAACACTGAAGCTTTCTTT; cdr3_aa: CASSAMNTEAFF
j_call: TRBJ2-1; v_call: TRBV18; clone_size: NA; d_call: NA; cdr3_nt: TGTGCCAGCTCACCCTTGGCAGGATTGAGTAATGAGCAGTTCTTC; cdr3_aa: CASSPLAGLSNEQFF
j_call: TRBJ2-3; v_call: TRBV7-9; clone_size: NA; d_call: TRBD2; cdr3_nt: TGTGCCAGCAGCTTGACTAGCGGGGTGACAGATACGCAGTATTTT; cdr3_aa: CASSLTSGVTDTQYF
j_call: TRBJ1-1; v_call: TRBV6-1; clone_size: NA; d_call: NA; cdr3_nt: TGTGCCGCTCGGGGGACTGAAGCTTTCTTT; cdr3_aa: CAARGTEAFF
j_call: TRBJ1-1; v_call: TRBV14; clone_size: few; d_call: NA; cdr3_nt: TGTGCCAGCAGCCAAGCGGGGTTCACTGAAGCTTTCTTT; cdr3_aa: CASSQAGFTEAFF
j_call: TRBJ1-1; v_call: TRBV18; clone_size: once; d_call: NA; cdr3_nt: TGTGCCAGCTCACCCAATGGGGGGCACAACACTGAAGCTTTCTTT; cdr3_aa: CASSPNGGHNTEAFF
j_call: TRBJ2-1; v_call: TRBV4-3; clone_size: NA; d_call: TRBD2; cdr3_nt: TGCGCCAGCAGCCAAGAAGCGGGAGTCTTAAATGAGCAGTTCTTC; cdr3_aa: CASSQEAGVLNEQFF
j_call: TRBJ2-3; v_call: TRBV9; clone_size: NA; d_call: TRBD2; cdr3_nt: TGTGCCAGCAGCGAGGGACTAGCGGGGGATTCAGATACGCAGTATTTT; cdr3_aa: CASSEGLAGDSDTQYF
j_call: TRBJ2-3; v_call: TRBV28; clone_size: NA; d_call: NA; cdr3_nt: TGTGCCAGCAGTTCCCAGGCCTCGGGGACAGATACGCAGTATTTT; cdr3_aa: CASSSQASGTDTQYF
j_call: TRBJ2-5; v_call: TRBV15; clone_size: NA; d_call: NA; cdr3_nt: TGTGCCACCAGCAGAGATGGGCCATCGGCGGACTTC; cdr3_aa: CATSRDGPSADF
j_call: TRBJ2-3; v_call: TRBV2; clone_size: NA; d_call: TRBD2; cdr3_nt: TGTGCCAGCGGGGGAAGCGGGGTTCCCCCAGATACGCAGTATTTT; cdr3_aa: CASGGSGVPPDTQYF
j_call: TRBJ2-5; v_call: TRBV7-2; clone_size: NA; d_call: NA; cdr3_nt: TGTGCCAGCAGCGCACCCGGGTTAATGGAGACCCAGTACTTC; cdr3_aa: CASSAPGLMETQYF
j_call: TRBJ1-2; v_call: TRBV30; clone_size: few; d_call: NA; cdr3_nt: TGTGCCTGGAGTCTATGGGGGATCGACACCTTC; cdr3_aa: CAWSLWGIDTF